This T cell receptor beta chain was documented in a study of cytomegalovirus exposure and HLA in healthy donors. Study-level results: A list of around 150 TCR beta chains associated with cytomegalovirus was given. The authors assumed roughly uniform sequencing depth across donors for presence/absence analyses. Accounts indicate the classifier identified cytomegalovirus status with strong specificity and sensitivity.

In regard to this clone: Its antigen is currently unknown.

Primers for the PCR totalled 60 Vbeta and 13 Jbeta. The method was immunoSEQ multiplex PCR; TCRdb's version includes in-frame clones alone and lacks a portion of them. Of 95,000 to 100,000 clones in the sample, under 80% are singletons; the top ten hold about 4.3%. This sequence originates from a man aged 40-50 years in good health and CMV-seronegative. Sequencing was carried out using PBMCs.

This CDR3 reads CASSSLGQGTEAFF. The CDR3 DNA is TGTGCCAGCAGCTCCCTAGGGCAGGGGACTGAAGCTTTCTTT. This chain links TRBV11-2 with TRBJ1-1; perhaps TRBD1 as D (6 bases). Trimming took 4 bases from V and 5 from J, leaving 14 bases between them. The CDR3 extends over 14 amino acids. Germline V gene sequence: CDR1 SGHAT, CDR2 FQNNGV.